The 13 T cell receptor beta chains below come from one sample, sequenced in a study of T cells in Graves' hyperthyroidism and ophthalmopathy (dated by TCRdb to between 2018 and 2021). The library was built by means of multiplex PCR. The sequencer listed for this sample is Illumina HiSeq 2000. The TCR beta CDR3 regions were amplified from the RNA transcripts. For the first round of RT-PCR on the TCR CDR3, the HTBI primer set was used together with the Qiagen OneStep RT-PCR kit. The public reads were reprocessed in TCRdb via fastp at Q25 and MiXCR, keeping in-frame beta chains. Each CDR3 protein gets just one entry, which takes the most common genes and DNA from the rows behind it. The sample table lists 450,000 to 550,000 distinct CDR3 sequences, around 22% of them with a count of one. The ten top clones hold approximately 11% of the sample. The sequencing sample was made of blood. Receptors originate from a woman under 40 with Graves' ophthalmopathy.

At least ten counts were recorded for this clonotype. The V and J genes are TRBV14 and TRBJ2-2; perhaps TRBD1 as D (6 bases). The CDR3 length is 14 residues. Germline assignment: CDR1 SGHDN and CDR2 FVKESK. V was trimmed by 7 bases and J by 2 bases, leaving 11 bases between them. CDR3 in amino acids: CASMKGHNTGELFF. CDR3 nucleotide sequence: TGTGCCAGCATGAAGGGACACAACACCGGGGAGCTGTTTTTT.

A note on this clonotype: The junction does not match germline at one end; this may be a read error. The rearrangement joins TRBV6-1 to TRBJ1-6, with TRBD1 identical over 7 bases. CDR1 is MNHNS, CDR2 SASEGT, per germline. This CDR3 has 15 residues. The CDR3 coding sequence is TGTGCCAGCAGTGTAGAGGGACAGTCGAATTCACTCCTCCACTTT. Translation: CASSVEGQSNSLLHF.

This clonotype was seen a handful of times. The chain combines TRBV6-1 with TRBJ1-1; no firm D call. V lost 8 bases and J 0 bases, leaving 10 bases between the germline ends. CDR3 length equals 13 residues. Germline V gene data show CDR1 as MNHNS and CDR2 as SASEGT. CDR3 nucleotides: TGTGCCAGCTTCTGGCCGATGAACACTGAAGCTTTCTTT. Protein sequence: CASFWPMNTEAFF.

This clonotype was recorded a few times. The CDR3 reads CASSADRGYQPQHF. The CDR3 region has the DNA TGTGCCAGCAGCGCGGACAGGGGGTATCAGCCCCAGCATTTT. The rearrangement links TRBV2 to TRBJ1-5; TRBD1 aligns across 10 bases. This CDR3 is built from 14 residues. Germline V gene lookup returns CDR1 SNHLY and CDR2 FYNNEI. V was pared by 6 bases and J by 5 bases, with 4 bases of the junction left unmatched.

V is TRBV7-2 and J is TRBJ2-7, with 10 nucleotides matching TRBD2. Germline values: CDR1 SGHTA, CDR2 FQGNSA. V was pared by 2 bases and J by 6 bases, with 4 bases of the junction left unmatched. The CDR3 is made up of 14 amino acids. As DNA, the CDR3 is TGTGCCAGCAGCTTATCTAGCGGGGGAAGCGAGCAGTACTTC. This sequence encodes CASSLSSGGSEQYF.

Remarks on this clonotype: This may be a read error: a much more frequent sequence differs by one nucleotide. In DNA, the CDR3 is TGTGCCAGCAGTGAAGGGGCAACCTACGAGCAGTACTTC. Protein product: CASSEGATYEQYF. The chain carries TRBV6-1 and TRBJ2-7; no reliable D call. Looked up from germline, CDR1 is MNHNS and CDR2 is SASEGT. There are 13 residues in the CDR3. Trimming removed 1 base from V and 2 bases from J, with 6 bases in between.

The chain couples TRBV29-1 to TRBJ2-7, with D hard to call. CDR3 size: 11 residues. Between the trimmed V and J ends, which lost 3 bases and 4 bases, there was a span of 7 bases. The germline gives CDR1 SQVTM, CDR2 ANQGSEA. CDR3: CSVDYGYEQYF. The CDR3, as DNA: TGCAGCGTTGATTACGGGTACGAGCAGTACTTC.

In its sample, this clonotype was seen a few times. The chain carries TRBV7-2 and TRBJ2-1; 8 bases match TRBD2. CDR1 SGHTA and CDR2 FQGNSA come from the germline V gene. CDR3 length equals 15 residues. Trimming at V came to 5 bases and at J to 4 bases, leaving 7 bases not matched to a gene. CDR3 nucleotide sequence: TGTGCCAGCAGCCCAGCGGGAGATTTATACAATGAGCAGTTCTTC. Translation gives CASSPAGDLYNEQFF.

This clonotype was counted at least ten times. The CDR3 loop reads CASSLVAGTTEAFF. DNA for the CDR3: TGTGCCAGCAGTTTAGTGGCAGGGACCACTGAAGCTTTCTTT. The genes are TRBV12-3 or TRBV12-4 and TRBJ1-1; possible D gene TRBD1, 5 bases. CDR3 size: 14 residues. Trimming took off 1 base at V and 4 bases at J, with 10 bases between the two ends.

This clonotype has at least ten counts. The V and J genes are TRBV2 and TRBJ1-5; no definite D call. Trimming removed 10 bases at V and 7 bases at J, with 17 bases between. CDR3 length: 13 amino acids. CDR1 and CDR2 (germline): SNHLY, FYNNEI. The CDR3: CATQWGKGQPQHF. The CDR3 nucleotides are TGTGCCACCCAATGGGGAAAAGGGCAGCCCCAGCATTTT.

The chain employs TRBV20-1 and TRBJ1-2; D possibly corresponds to TRBD1 (6 bases). Germline loops: CDR1 DFQATT, CDR2 SNEGSKA (reference sequence). The V end was cut by 1 base, the J end by 8 bases, with 17 bases between. The CDR3 has 14 residues. CDR3 region: CSARVPQGREGYTF. In DNA form, the CDR3 reads TGCAGTGCTAGAGTCCCCCAGGGGCGGGAAGGCTACACCTTC.

This clonotype was seen repeatedly, ten times or more. This chain joins TRBV4-1 and TRBJ2-2, with a weak D call TRBD1 (5 bases). The CDR3 covers 16 residues. Per germline, CDR1 MGHRA and CDR2 YSYEKL. Trimming pared 2 bases from V and 0 bases from J, leaving 10 bases between. CDR3 sequence reads: CASSQWTISNTGELFF. CDR3 in DNA: TGCGCCAGCAGCCAATGGACAATTTCGAACACCGGGGAGCTGTTTTTT.

This clonotype has just a few counts. V usage is TRBV10-3 and J usage is TRBJ2-7; 10 nucleotides match TRBD1. After removal of 8 bases from V and 6 bases from J, the junction contained 10 bases not matched to a gene. CDR1 and CDR2 (germline): ENHRY, SYGVKD. The length of the CDR3 is 14 residues. The CDR3 DNA reads as TGTGCCATCGCCCGGGACAGGGGTTCTTTCGAGCAGTACTTC. Protein sequence: CAIARDRGSFEQYF.